This T cell receptor beta chain was profiled in a study of blood T cell repertoires in COVID-19. Everyone who took part was 18 to 89 years old, and they came from 20 to 25 US areas. Cohort allocation depended upon clinical history that participants reported. Symptom resolution, clearance, or two negative PCRs marked the recovered donors of Cohort 3. The protocol was immunoSEQ multiplex PCR, while the TCRdb copy is restricted to in-frame clones and leaves out a portion. The table lists over 250,000 clones, roughly 86% of them singletons. V dropped 5 bases and J dropped 5 bases, with 11 bases sitting between them. The CDR3 loop spans 13 amino acids. CDR1 SNHLY and CDR2 FYNNEI come from the germline V gene.

The receptor was derived from a woman aged 55-75 years who had recovered from COVID-19. The rearrangement uses TRBV2 and TRBJ2-3, with D unclear. Sequencing was performed on PBMCs or T cells enriched from blood (not recorded which). This CDR3 reads CASSSPPGDTQYF. CDR3 coding DNA: TGTGCCAGCAGTTCTCCCCCGGGAGATACGCAGTATTTT.